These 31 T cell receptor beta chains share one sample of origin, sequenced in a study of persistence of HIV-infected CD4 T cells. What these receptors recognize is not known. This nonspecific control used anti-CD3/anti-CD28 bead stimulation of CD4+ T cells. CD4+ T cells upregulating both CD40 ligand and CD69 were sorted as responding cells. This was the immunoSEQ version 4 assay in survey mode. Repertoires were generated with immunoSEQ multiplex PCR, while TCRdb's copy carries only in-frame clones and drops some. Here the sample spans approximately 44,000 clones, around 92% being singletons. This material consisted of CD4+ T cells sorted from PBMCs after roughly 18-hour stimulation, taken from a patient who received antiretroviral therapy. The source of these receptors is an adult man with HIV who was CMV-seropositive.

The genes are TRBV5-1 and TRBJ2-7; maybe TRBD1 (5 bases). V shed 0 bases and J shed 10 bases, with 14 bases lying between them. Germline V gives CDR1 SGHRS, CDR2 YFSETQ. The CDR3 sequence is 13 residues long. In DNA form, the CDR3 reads TGCGCCAGCAGCTTGGTTGGACAAGCAGAACAGTACTTC. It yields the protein CASSLVGQAEQYF.

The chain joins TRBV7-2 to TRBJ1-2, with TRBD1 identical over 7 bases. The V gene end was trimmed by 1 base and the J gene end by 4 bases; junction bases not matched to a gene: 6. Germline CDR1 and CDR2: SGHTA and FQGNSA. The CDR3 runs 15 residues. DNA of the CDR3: TGTGCCAGCAGCTTAGGGCCGACAGGGACCTATGGCTACACCTTC. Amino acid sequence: CASSLGPTGTYGYTF.

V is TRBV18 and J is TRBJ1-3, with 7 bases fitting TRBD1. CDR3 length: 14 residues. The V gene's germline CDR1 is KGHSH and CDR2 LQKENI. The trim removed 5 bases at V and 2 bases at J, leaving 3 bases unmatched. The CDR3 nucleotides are TGTGCCAGCTCATCACAGGGGACTGGAAACACCATATATTTT. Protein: CASSSQGTGNTIYF.

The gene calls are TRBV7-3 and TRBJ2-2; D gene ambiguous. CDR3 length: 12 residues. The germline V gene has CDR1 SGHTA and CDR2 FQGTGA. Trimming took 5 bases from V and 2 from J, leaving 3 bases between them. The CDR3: CASSPNTGELFF. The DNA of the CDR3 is TGTGCCAGCAGCCCCAACACCGGGGAGCTGTTTTTT. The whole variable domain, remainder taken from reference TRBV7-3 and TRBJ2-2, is GAGVSQTPSNKVTEKGKYVELRCDPISGHTALYWYRQSLGQGPEFLIYFQGTGAADDSGLPNDRFFAVRPEGSVSTLKIQRTERGDSAVYLCASSPNTGELFFGEGSRLTVL.

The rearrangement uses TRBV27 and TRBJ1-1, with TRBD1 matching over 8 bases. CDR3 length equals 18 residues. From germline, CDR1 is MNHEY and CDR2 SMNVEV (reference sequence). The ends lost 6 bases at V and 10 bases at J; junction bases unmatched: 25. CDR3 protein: CASSPLGAGGLREVGAFF. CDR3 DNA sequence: TGTGCCAGCAGCCCATTGGGGGCAGGGGGCTTAAGGGAGGTAGGAGCTTTCTTT.

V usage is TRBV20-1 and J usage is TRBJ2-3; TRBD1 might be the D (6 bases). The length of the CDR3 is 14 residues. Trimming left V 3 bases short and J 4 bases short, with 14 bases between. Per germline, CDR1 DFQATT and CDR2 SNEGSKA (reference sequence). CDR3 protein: CSASPGARADTQYF. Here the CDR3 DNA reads TGCAGTGCTAGTCCAGGGGCAAGGGCAGATACGCAGTATTTT.

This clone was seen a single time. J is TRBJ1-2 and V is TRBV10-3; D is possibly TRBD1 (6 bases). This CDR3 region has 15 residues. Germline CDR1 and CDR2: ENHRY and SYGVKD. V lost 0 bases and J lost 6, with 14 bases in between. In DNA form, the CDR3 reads TGTGCCATCAGTGAGTCCGGGGGCAAATATGATGGCTACACCTTC. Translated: CAISESGGKYDGYTF.

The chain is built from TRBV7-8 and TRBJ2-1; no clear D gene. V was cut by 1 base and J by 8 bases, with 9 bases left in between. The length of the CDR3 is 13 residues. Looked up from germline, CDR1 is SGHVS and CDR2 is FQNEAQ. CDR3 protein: CASSLDRVYEQFF. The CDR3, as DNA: TGTGCCAGCAGCTTAGATAGGGTCTATGAGCAGTTCTTC.

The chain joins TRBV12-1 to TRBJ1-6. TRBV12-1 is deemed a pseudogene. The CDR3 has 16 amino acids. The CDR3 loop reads CASVTGEPLPASPLHF. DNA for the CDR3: TGTGCCAGCGTCACTGGGGAGCCTCTGCCAGCCTCACCCCTCCACTTT.

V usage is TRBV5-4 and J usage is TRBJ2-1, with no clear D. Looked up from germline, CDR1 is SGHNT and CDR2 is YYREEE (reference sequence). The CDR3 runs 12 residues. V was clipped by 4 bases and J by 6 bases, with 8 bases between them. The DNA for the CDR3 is TGTGCCAGCAGCCCCCCAGGCAATGAGCAGTTCTTC. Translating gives CASSPPGNEQFF.

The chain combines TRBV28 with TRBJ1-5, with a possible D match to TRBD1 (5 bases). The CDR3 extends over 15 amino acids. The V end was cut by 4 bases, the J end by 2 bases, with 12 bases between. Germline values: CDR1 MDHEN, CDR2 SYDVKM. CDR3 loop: CASSSQGGGNQPQHF. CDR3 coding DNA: TGTGCCAGCAGTTCCCAGGGAGGTGGCAATCAGCCCCAGCATTTT.

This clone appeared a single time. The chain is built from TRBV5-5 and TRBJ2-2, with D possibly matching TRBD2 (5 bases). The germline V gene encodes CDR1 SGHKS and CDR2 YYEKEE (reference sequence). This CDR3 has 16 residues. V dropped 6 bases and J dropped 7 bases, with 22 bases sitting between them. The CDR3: CASTSSALASSGELFF. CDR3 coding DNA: TGTGCCAGCACTTCATCAGCCCTAGCCTCCAGCGGGGAGCTGTTTTTT.

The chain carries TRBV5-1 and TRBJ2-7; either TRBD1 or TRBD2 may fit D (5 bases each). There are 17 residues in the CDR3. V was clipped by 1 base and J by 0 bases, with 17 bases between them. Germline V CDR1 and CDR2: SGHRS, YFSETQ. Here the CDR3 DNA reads TGCGCCAGCAGCTTGACAGGACTTCCAAGACTCTCCTACGAGCAGTACTTC. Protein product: CASSLTGLPRLSYEQYF.

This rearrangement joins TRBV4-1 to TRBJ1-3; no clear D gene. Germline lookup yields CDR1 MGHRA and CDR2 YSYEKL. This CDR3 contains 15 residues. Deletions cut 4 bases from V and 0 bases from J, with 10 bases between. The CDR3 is CASSLDSSSGNTIYF. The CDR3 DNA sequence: TGCGCCAGCAGCCTGGACTCCAGCTCTGGAAACACCATATATTTT.

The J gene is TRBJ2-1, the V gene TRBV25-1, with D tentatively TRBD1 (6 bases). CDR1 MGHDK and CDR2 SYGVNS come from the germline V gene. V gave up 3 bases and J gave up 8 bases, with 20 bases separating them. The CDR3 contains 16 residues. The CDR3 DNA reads TGTGCCAGCAGTGACCACTCGACGCAGGGGAAACATGAGCAGTTCTTC. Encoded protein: CASSDHSTQGKHEQFF.

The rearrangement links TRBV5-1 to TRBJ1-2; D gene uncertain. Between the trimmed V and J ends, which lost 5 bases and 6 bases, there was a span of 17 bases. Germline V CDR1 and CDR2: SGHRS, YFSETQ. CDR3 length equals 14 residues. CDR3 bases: TGCGCCAGCAGTTGGGATGTCTGGGGAAATGGCTACACCTTC. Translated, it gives CASSWDVWGNGYTF. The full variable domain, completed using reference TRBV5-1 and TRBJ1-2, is KAGVTQTPRYLIKTRGQQVTLSCSPISGHRSVSWYQQTPGQGLQFLFEYFSETQRNKGNFPGRFSGRQFSNSRSEMNVSTLELGDSALYLCASSWDVWGNGYTFGSGTRLTVV.

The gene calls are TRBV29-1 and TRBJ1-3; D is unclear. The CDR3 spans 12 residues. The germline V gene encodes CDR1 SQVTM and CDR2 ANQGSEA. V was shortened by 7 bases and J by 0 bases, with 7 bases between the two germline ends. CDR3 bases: TGCAGCGCTCACAGCTCTGGAAACACCATATATTTT. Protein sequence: CSAHSSGNTIYF.

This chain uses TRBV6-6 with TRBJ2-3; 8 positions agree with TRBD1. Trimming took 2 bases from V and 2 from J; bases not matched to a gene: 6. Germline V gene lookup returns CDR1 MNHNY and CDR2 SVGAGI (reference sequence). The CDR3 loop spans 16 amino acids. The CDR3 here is CASSYGTGPPTDTQYF. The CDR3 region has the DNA TGTGCCAGCAGTTACGGGACAGGTCCCCCCACAGATACGCAGTATTTT.

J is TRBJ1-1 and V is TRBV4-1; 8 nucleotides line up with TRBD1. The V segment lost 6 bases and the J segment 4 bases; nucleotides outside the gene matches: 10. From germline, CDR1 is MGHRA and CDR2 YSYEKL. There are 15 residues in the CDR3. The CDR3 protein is CASSFPDRVSTEAFF. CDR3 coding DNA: TGCGCCAGCAGTTTCCCGGACAGGGTGAGCACTGAAGCTTTCTTT.

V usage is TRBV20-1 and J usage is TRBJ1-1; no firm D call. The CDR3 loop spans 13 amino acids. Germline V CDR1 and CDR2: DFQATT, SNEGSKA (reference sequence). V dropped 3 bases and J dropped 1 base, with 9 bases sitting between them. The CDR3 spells CSASPSGNTEAFF. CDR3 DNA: TGCAGTGCTAGTCCGAGTGGGAACACTGAAGCTTTCTTT.

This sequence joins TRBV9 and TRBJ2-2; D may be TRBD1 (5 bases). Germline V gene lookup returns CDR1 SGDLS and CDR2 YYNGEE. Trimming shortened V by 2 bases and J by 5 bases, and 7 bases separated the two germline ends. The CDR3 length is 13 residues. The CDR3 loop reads CASSVQGTGELFF. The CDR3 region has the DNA TGTGCCAGCAGCGTCCAGGGAACCGGGGAGCTGTTTTTT.

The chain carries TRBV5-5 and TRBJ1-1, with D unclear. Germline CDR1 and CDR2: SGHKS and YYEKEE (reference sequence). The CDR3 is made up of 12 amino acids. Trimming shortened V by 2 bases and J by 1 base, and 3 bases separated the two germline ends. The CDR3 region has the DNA TGTGCCAGCAGCTTCAGGAACACTGAAGCTTTCTTT. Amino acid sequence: CASSFRNTEAFF.

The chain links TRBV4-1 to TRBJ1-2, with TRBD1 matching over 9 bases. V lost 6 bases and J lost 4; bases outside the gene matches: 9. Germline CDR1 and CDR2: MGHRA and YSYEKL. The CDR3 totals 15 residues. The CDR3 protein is CASSLGGQGPYGYTF. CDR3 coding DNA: TGCGCCAGCAGTCTCGGGGGACAGGGCCCCTATGGCTACACCTTC.

The CDR3 DNA reads TGTGCCAGCAGCCCCCGCAGGGCCCCTATGGGGGGCTACACCTTC. Amino acids: CASSPRRAPMGGYTF. This chain links TRBV3-1 (or the pseudogene TRBV3-2) with TRBJ1-2; TRBD1 might be the D (5 bases). V lost 4 bases and J 8 bases, leaving 20 bases between the germline ends. The CDR3 consists of 15 residues. The V gene's germline CDR1 is LGHDT and CDR2 YNNKEL (reference sequence).

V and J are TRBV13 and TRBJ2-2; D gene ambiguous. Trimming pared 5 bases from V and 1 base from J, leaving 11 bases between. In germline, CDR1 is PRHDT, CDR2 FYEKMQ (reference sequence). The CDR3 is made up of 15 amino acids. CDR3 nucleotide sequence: TGTGCCAGCAGCCCCCCAGTCGAGAACACCGGGGAGCTGTTTTTT. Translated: CASSPPVENTGELFF.

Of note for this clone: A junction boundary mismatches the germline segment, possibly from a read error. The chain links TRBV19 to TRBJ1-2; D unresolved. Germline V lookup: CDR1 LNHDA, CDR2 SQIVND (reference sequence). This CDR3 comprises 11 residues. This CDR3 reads CASRIDDRYTF. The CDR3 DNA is TGTGCCAGTAGAATAGACGACCGCTACACCTTC.

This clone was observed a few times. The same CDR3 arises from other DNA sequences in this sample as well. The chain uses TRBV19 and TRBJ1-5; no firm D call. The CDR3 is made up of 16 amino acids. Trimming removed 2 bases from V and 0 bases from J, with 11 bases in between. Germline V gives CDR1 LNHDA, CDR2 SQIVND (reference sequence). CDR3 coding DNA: TGTGCCAGTAGTATAACAGCACCTAATAGCAATCAGCCCCAGCATTTT. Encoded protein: CASSITAPNSNQPQHF. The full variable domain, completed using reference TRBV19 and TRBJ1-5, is DGGITQSPKYLFRKEGQNVTLSCEQNLNHDAMYWYRQDPGQGLRLIYYSQIVNDFQKGDIAEGYSVSREKKESFPLTVTSAQKNPTAFYLCASSITAPNSNQPQHFGDGTRLSIL.

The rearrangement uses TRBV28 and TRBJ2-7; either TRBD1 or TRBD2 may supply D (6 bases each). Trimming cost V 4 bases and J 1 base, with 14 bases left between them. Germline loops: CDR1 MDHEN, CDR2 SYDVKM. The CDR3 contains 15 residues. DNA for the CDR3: TGTGCCAGCAGTTCCCACGGGGGCCAGTCCTACGAGCAGTACTTC. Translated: CASSSHGGQSYEQYF.

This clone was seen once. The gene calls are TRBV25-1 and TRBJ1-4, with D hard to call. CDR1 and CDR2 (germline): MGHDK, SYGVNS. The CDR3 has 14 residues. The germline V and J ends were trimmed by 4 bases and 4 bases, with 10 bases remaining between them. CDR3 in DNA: TGTGCCAGCAGTGTGGCTAGCGGTAATGAAAAACTGTTTTTT. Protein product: CASSVASGNEKLFF.

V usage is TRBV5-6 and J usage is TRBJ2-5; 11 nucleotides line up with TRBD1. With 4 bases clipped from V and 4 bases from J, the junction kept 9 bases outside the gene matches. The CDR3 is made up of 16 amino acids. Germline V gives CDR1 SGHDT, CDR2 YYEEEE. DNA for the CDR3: TGTGCCAGCAGCGTTACGGGACAGGGGGGGACAGAGACCCAGTACTTC. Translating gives CASSVTGQGGTETQYF.

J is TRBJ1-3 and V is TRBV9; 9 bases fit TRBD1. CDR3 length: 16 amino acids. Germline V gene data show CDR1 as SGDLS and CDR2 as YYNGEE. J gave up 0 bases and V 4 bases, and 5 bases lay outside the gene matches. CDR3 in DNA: TGTGCCAGCAGCTCTGGACAGGGGTTCTCTGGAAACACCATATATTTT. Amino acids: CASSSGQGFSGNTIYF.